This T cell receptor beta chain was profiled in a study of shared clonotypes between healthy human individuals. General study findings and limits: Clonotype sharing across a handful of donors was observed for 5% to 6.5% of naive CD4 clonotypes. The rarefaction results pointed to incomplete sorted-subset sequencing despite large depth.

Trimming at V came to 5 bases and at J to 3 bases, leaving 4 bases not matched to a gene. The CDR3 extends over 15 amino acids. Germline CDR1 reads PRHDT; CDR2 reads FYEKMQ (reference sequence). About this clone itself: Its antigen is undetermined.

Researchers ran the assay at a deep level. The method was immunoSEQ multiplex PCR; TCRdb's version includes in-frame clones alone and lacks a portion of them. The sample includes 1.4 million to 1.5 million clones, around 95% of them seen just once. The sample consisted of naive CD4+ T cells sorted from blood. Subset: CD45RA+ positively selected. This sequence originates from a man aged 30 to 39 in good health. J is TRBJ2-1 and V is TRBV13; TRBD1 aligns across 10 bases. The CDR3 nucleotides are TGTGCCAGCAGCATCCGGACAGGGGGCTACAATGAGCAGTTCTTC. This encodes CASSIRTGGYNEQFF.